The clone carrying this T cell receptor (beta chain) appeared a single time. V was trimmed by 5 bases and J by 4 bases, leaving 9 bases between them. Germline V gene sequence: CDR1 MNHNY, CDR2 SVGAGI (reference sequence). CDR3 length: 13 amino acids. The data were produced by immunoSEQ multiplex PCR, yet TCRdb's version contains in-frame clones alone and is incomplete. The sample consists of about 140,000 clones, about 91% of them appearing once. The data stem from a study of cytomegalovirus exposure and HLA in healthy donors. Study-wide context: Later analysis reported that the roughly 120 validation repertoires shared the platform of the approximately 690 first-cohort repertoires.

The J gene is TRBJ1-5, the V gene TRBV6-6; D is perhaps TRBD1 (6 bases). The sequence came from a man between 18 and 35 years old in good health and CMV-seropositive. Sequencing was done on a sample of PBMCs. CDR3 DNA sequence: TGTGCCAGCAGTGGACAGCAGAATCAGCCCCAGCATTTT. Translated: CASSGQQNQPQHF.